The 6 T cell receptor beta chains presented below share a single source sample, sequenced in a study of CD8+CD57+ T cells in acquired aplastic anemia. Whoever was chosen for sequencing had shown CD8+CD57+ cell expansion by flow cytometry. Both TCR beta VDJ combination and CDR3 sequence profiling were carried out. Genomic DNA was the template for this profiling. TCRdb used MiXCR to reprocess the reads, holding one entry per CDR3 protein. The sample carries 150,000 to 200,000 distinct CDR3 sequences, roughly half recorded once. The sample was sorted CD4+, CD8+, or CD8+CD57+ T cells (not recorded which) from PBMCs. The receptor source for this set is a human donor with aplastic anemia.

The chain joins TRBV6-1 to TRBJ2-7, with D unresolved. The germline CDR1 and CDR2 sequences are MNHNS and SASEGT. This CDR3 comprises 14 residues. V lost 11 bases, J lost 0 bases, and 17 bases lay in between. The CDR3 DNA reads TGTGCCGGTTGGTCTCTCCCTAACTCCTACGAGCAGTACTTC. Its protein product is CAGWSLPNSYEQYF.

The V gene is TRBV11-1, the J gene TRBJ1-3; the match to TRBD1 covers 12 bases. The CDR3 is made up of 19 amino acids. CDR1 is SGHAT and CDR2 is FQDESV in the germline V gene (reference sequence). With V trimmed by 5 bases and J by 0 bases, 11 bases remained unmatched. This CDR3 is CASSPPGQGATYSGNTIYF. CDR3 bases: TGTGCCAGCAGCCCTCCGGGACAGGGGGCAACCTACTCTGGAAACACCATATATTTT.

The chain couples TRBV19 to TRBJ2-1; D is undetermined. Trimming took 5 bases from V and 8 from J, leaving 10 bases between them. The CDR3 length is 12 residues. CDR1 LNHDA and CDR2 SQIVND come from the germline V gene (reference sequence). CDR3 sequence reads: CASSPPGYEQFF. CDR3 nucleotide sequence: TGTGCCAGTAGTCCCCCGGGCTATGAGCAGTTCTTC.

This chain links TRBV7-8 with TRBJ2-7, with 7 bases aligning to TRBD2. J lost 7 bases, V lost 1 base, and 7 bases had no gene match. Germline CDR1 SGHVS, CDR2 FQNEAQ. The CDR3 has 14 amino acids. CDR3 in DNA: TGTGCCAGCAGCTTAGTAGCGGGCAGTTGGGAGCAGTACTTC. This sequence encodes CASSLVAGSWEQYF.

V and J are TRBV5-1 and TRBJ2-1, with D uncertain. V was shortened by 4 bases and J by 8 bases, with 16 bases between the two germline ends. The V gene's germline CDR1 is SGHRS and CDR2 YFSETQ. This CDR3 region has 14 residues. The chain's CDR3 is CASSRSIRVDEQFF. The CDR3 DNA reads as TGCGCCAGCAGCCGAAGCATTAGGGTCGATGAGCAGTTCTTC. The entire variable domain, with the rest obtained from reference TRBV5-1 and TRBJ2-1, is as follows: KAGVTQTPRYLIKTRGQQVTLSCSPISGHRSVSWYQQTPGQGLQFLFEYFSETQRNKGNFPGRFSGRQFSNSRSEMNVSTLELGDSALYLCASSRSIRVDEQFFGPGTRLTVL.

As for this clonotype: Being one base from a much bigger clone, this may be a read error. No DNA is shown, since the ends of the CDR3 on it are uncertain; the CDR3 is the one TCRdb lists. The chain combines TRBV10-3 with TRBJ2-3; the D call in the table, TRBD2, was not verified against the DNA. Germline V lookup: CDR1 ENHRY, CDR2 SYGVKD. Both ends counted, the CDR3 spans 15 residues. This CDR3 is CATTVAAGTTDTQCF.